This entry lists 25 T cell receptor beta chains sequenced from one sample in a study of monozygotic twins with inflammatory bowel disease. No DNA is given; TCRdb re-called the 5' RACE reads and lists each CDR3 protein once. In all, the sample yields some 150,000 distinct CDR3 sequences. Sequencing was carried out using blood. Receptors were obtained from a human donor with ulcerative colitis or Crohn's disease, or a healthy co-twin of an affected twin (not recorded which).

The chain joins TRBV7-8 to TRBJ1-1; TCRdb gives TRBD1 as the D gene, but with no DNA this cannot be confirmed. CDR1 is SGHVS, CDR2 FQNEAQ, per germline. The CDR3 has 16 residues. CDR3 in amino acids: CASSLVGGGRNTEAFF.

CDR3 in amino acids: CSAPVTGISDTQYF. V and J are TRBV20-1 and TRBJ2-3; TCRdb names TRBD1, which stays unverified in the absence of DNA. Germline loops: CDR1 DFQATT, CDR2 SNEGSKA (reference sequence). This CDR3 is 14 amino acids long.

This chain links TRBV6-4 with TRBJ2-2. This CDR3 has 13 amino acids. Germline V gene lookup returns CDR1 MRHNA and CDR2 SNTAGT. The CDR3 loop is CASSGNNTGELFF.

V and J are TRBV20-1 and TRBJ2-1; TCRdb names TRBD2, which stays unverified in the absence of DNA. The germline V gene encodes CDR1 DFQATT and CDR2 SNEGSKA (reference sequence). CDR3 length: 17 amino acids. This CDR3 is CSARDRRRTGFDNEQFF.

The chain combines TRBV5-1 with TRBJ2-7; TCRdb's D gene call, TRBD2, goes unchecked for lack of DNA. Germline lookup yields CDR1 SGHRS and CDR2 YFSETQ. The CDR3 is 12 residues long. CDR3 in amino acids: CASSTSGGLKYF.

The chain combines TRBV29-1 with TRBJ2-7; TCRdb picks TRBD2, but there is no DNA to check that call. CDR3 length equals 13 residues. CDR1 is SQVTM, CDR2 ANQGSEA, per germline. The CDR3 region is CSVELAASYEQYF.

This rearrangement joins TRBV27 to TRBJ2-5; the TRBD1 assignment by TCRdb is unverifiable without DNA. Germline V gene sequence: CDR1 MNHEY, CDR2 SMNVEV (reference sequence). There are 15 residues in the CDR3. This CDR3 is CASSLFFGGAETQYF.

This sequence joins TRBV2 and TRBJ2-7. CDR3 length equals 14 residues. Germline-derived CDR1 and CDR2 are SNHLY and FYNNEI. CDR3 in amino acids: CASRPTAESYEQYF. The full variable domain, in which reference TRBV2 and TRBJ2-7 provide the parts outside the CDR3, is EPEVTQTPSHQVTQMGQEVILRCVPISNHLYFYWYRQILGQKVEFLVSFYNNEISEKSEIFDDQFSVERPDGSNFTLKIRSTKLEDSAMYFCASRPTAESYEQYFGPGTRLTVT.

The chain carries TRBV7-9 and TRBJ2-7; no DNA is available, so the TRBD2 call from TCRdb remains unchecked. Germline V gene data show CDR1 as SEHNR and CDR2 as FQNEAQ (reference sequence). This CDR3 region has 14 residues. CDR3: CASSLALGSHEQYF.

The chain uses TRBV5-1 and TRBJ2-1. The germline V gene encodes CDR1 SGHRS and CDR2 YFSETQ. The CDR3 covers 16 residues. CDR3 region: CASSPTGTDPIKLQFF.

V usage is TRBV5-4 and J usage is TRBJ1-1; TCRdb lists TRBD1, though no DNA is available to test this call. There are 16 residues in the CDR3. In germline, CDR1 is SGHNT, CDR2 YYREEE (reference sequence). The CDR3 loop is CASSLAAGGVGTEAFF.

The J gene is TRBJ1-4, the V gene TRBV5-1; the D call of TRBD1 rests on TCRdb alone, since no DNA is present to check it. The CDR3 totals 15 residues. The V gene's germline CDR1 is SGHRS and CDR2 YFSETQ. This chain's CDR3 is CASSGPGTTNEKLFF. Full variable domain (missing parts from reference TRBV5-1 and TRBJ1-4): KAGVTQTPRYLIKTRGQQVTLSCSPISGHRSVSWYQQTPGQGLQFLFEYFSETQRNKGNFPGRFSGRQFSNSRSEMNVSTLELGDSALYLCASSGPGTTNEKLFFGSGTQLSVL.

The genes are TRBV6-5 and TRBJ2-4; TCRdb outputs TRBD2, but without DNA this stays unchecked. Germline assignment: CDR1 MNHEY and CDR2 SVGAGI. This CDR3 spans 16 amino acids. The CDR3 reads CASSLGTRGRVNIQYF.

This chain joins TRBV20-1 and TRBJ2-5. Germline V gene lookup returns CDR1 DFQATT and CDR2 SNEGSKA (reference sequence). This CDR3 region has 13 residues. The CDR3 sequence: CSARDPRFSAQYF.

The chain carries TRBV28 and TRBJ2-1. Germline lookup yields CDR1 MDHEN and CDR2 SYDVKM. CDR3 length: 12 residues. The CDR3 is CASNSEYNEQFF.

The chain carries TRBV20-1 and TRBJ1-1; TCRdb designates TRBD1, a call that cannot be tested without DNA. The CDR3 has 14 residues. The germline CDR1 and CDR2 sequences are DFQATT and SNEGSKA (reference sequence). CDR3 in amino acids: CSADPTGLDTEAFF.

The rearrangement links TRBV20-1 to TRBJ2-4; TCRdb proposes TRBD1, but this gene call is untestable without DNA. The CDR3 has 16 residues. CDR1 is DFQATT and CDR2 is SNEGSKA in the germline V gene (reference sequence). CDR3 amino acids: CSARLGGSGPENIQYF.

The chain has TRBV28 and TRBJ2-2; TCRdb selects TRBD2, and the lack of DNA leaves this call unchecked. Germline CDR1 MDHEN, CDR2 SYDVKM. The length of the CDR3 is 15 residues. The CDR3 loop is CASIRGGANTGELFF.

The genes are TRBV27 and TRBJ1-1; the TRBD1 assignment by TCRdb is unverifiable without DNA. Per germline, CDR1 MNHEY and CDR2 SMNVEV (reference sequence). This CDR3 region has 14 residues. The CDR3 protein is CASKRGGWDTEAFF.

CDR3 in amino acids: CASSPLTRSLDTQYF. The rearrangement joins TRBV5-1 to TRBJ2-3; TCRdb reports TRBD2, a call that lacks DNA to check it against. CDR3 length equals 15 residues. The germline gives CDR1 SGHRS, CDR2 YFSETQ.

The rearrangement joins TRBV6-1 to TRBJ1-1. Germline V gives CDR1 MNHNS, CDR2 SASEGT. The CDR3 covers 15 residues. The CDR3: CASTKLAGLGTEAFF.

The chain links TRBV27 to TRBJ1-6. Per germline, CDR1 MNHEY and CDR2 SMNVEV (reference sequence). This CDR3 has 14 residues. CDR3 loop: CASSLSINNSPLHF.

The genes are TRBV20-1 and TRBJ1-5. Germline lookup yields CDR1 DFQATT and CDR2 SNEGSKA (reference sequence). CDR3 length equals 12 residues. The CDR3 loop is CSADDASQPQHF.

The chain's CDR3 is CATSEADGPSSGANVLTF. The V and J genes are TRBV24-1 and TRBJ2-6; TCRdb selects TRBD2, and the lack of DNA leaves this call unchecked. The CDR3 has 18 amino acids. The germline gives CDR1 KGHDR, CDR2 SFDVKD.

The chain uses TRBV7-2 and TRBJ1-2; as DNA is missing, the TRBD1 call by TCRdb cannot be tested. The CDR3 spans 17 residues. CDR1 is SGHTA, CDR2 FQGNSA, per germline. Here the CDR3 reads CASSYLAPGQGNYGYTF.